This T cell receptor (beta chain) was sequenced during a study of T cells in Graves' hyperthyroidism and ophthalmopathy. This clonotype was observed at least ten times. Its antigen is still unknown. Regarding the study as a whole: Most thyroid clonotypes expanded above 0.001 were also detected in blood.

Clinical symptoms, serum thyroxine, TRAb, thyroid ultrasound and orbital computed tomography established diagnosis. Source material for PBMCs was more than 7.5 ml fresh peripheral blood. RNA transcripts were the template for amplifying TCR beta CDR3 regions. Carried out on the TCR CDR3, a first-round RT-PCR used the HTBI primer set. TCRdb analysed the multiplex PCR reads with MiXCR anew, one entry per CDR3 protein. There are 490,000 or so distinct CDR3 sequences in the sample; about 22% occur only once, and approximately 49% lies in the top ten. The CDR3 loop spans 10 amino acids. Germline loops: CDR1 SGDLS, CDR2 YYNGEE. Trimming took off 7 bases at V and 6 bases at J, with 5 bases between the two ends.

Input material: blood. This clonotype was sampled from a woman in her sixties or seventies with Graves' ophthalmopathy. The gene calls are TRBV9 and TRBJ2-1; D is possibly TRBD2 (5 bases). The CDR3 bases are TGTGCCAGCGGGAGCAATGAGCAGTTCTTC. Translated, it gives CASGSNEQFF.